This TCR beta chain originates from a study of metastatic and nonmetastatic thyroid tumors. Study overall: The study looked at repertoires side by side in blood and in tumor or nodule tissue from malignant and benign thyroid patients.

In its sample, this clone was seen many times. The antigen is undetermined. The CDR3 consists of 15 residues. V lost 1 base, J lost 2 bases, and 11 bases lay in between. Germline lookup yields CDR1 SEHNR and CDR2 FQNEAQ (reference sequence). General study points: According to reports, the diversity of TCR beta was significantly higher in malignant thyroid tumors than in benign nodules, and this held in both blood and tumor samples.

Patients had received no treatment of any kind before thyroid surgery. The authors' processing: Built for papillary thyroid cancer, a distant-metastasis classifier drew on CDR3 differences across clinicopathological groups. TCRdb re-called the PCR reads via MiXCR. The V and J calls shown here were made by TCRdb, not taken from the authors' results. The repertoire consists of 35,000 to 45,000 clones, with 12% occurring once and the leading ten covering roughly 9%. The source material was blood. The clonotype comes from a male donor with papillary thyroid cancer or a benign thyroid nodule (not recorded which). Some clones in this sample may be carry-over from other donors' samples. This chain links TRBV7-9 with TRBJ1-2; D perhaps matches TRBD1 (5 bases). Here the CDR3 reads CASSLGPAGNYGYTF. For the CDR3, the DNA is TGTGCCAGCAGCTTAGGCCCGGCAGGGAACTATGGCTACACCTTC.